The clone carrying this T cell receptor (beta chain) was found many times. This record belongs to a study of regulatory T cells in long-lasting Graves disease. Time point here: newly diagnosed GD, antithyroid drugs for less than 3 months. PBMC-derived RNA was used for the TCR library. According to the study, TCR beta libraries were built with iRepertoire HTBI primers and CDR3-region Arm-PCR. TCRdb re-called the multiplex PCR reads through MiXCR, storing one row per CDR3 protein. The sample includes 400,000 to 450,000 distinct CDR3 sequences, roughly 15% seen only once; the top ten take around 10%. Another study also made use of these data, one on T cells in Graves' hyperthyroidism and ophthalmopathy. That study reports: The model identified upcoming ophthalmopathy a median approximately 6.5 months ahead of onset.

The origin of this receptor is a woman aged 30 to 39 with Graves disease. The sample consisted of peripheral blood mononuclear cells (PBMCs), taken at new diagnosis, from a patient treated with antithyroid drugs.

CDR3 protein: CASSLGGLMNTEAFF. The CDR3 coding sequence is TGTGCCAGCAGTTTAGGGGGGCTGATGAACACTGAAGCTTTCTTT. V usage is TRBV12-3 or TRBV12-4 and J usage is TRBJ1-1; D might be TRBD1 (6 bases). CDR3 length: 15 residues. The V and J ends lost 1 base and 0 bases respectively, with 9 bases between them.